This T cell receptor beta chain came from a study of shared clonotypes between healthy human individuals. Study conclusions and caveats: About 5% was the fraction of naive CD4 clonotypes found shared across a handful of donors.

Remarks on this clone: Its antigen is undetermined.

There are 14 residues in the CDR3. Trimming stripped 5 bases from V and 5 bases from J, with 16 bases between. CDR1 and CDR2 from the germline V gene are SGHVS and FNYEAQ. Subsets obtained from CD4+ cells comprised CD45RA+ naive and CD45RA-negative memory cells. Assay: immunoSEQ multiplex PCR; the TCRdb copy retains only in-frame clones and omits some. This table has more than 1,200,000 clones, about 98.5% appearing once. The sequenced material came from naive CD4+ T cells sorted from blood. Stated subset: CD45RA+ positively selected. The clonotype comes from a man under 40 in good health. The genes are TRBV7-6 and TRBJ2-7; TRBD2 might be the D (5 bases). The CDR3 DNA is TGTGCCAGCAGCACCGGAGGAGGTCGGGACGAGCAGTACTTC. Amino acid sequence: CASSTGGGRDEQYF.